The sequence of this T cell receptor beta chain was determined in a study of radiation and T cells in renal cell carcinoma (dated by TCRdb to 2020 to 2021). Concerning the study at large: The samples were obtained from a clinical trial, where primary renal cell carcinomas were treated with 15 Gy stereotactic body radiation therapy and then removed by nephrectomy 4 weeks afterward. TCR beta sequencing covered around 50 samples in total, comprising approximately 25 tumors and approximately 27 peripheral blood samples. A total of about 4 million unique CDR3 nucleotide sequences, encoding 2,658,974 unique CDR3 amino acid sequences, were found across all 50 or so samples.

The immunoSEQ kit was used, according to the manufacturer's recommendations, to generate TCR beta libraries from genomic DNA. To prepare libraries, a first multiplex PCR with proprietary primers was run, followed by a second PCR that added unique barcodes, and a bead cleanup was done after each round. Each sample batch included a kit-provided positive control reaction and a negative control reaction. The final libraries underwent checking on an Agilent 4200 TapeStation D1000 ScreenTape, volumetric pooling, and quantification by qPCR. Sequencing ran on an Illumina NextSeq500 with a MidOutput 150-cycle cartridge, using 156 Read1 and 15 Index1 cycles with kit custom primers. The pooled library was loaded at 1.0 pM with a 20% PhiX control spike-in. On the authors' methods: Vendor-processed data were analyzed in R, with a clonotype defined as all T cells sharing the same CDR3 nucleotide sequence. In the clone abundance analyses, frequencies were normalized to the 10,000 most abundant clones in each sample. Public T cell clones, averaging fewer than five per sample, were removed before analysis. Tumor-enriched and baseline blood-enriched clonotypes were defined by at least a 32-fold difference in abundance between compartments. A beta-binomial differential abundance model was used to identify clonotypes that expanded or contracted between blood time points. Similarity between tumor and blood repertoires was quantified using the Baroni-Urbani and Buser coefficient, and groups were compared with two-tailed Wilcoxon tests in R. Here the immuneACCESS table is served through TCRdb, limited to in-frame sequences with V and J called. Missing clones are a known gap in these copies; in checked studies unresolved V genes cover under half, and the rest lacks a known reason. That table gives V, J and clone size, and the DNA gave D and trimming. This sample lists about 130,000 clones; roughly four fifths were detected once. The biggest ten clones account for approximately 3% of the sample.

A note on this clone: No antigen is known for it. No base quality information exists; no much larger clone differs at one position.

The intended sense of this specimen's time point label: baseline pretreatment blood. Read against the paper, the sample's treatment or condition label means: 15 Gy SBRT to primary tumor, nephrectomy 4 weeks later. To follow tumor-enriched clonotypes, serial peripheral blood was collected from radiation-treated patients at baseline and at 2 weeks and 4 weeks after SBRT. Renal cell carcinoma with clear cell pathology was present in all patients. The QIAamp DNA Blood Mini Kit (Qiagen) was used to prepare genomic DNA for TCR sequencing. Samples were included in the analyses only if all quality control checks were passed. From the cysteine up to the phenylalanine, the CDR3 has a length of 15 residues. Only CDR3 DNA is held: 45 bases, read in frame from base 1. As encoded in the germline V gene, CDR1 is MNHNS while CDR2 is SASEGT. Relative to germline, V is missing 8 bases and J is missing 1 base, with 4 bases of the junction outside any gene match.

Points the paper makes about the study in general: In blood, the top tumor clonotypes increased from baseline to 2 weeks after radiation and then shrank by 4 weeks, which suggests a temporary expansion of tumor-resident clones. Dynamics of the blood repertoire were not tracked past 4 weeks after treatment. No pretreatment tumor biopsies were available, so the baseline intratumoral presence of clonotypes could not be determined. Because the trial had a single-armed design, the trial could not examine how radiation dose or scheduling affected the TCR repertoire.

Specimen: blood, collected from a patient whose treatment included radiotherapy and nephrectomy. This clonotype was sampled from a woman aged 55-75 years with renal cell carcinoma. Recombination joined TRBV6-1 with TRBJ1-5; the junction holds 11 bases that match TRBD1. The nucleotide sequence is TGTGCCAGCTTCCGGGACAGGGGGAGCAATCAGCCCCAGCATTTT. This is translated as CASFRDRGSNQPQHF.